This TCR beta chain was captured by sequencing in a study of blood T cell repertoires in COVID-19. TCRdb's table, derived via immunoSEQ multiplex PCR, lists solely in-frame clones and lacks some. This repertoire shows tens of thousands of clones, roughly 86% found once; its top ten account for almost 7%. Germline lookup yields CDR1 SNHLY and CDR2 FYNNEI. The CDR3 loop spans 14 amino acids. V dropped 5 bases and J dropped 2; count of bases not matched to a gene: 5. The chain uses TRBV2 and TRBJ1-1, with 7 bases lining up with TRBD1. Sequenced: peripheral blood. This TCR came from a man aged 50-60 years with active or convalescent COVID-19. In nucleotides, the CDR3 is TGTGCCAGCAGTTGGGACAGACTAAACACTGAAGCTTTCTTT. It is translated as CASSWDRLNTEAFF.